Below are 2 T cell receptor beta chains sequenced from a single sample in a study of cytomegalovirus exposure and HLA in healthy donors. Vbeta (60) and Jbeta (13) primers were used in the PCR. Sequenced by immunoSEQ multiplex PCR; TCRdb stores in-frame clones only, minus some. The profile shows roughly 130,000 clones, around four fifths of them singletons. Sequenced sample: PBMCs. These receptors all come from a male donor in good health and CMV-seropositive.

CDR3 DNA sequence: TGTGCCAGCAGTTTAAGGGGGGGCTATGGCTACACCTTC. Translated: CASSLRGGYGYTF. This chain uses TRBV27 with TRBJ1-2, with a weak D call TRBD1 (6 bases). Trimming took 2 bases from V and 4 from J, leaving 8 bases between them. There are 13 residues in the CDR3. From germline, CDR1 is MNHEY and CDR2 SMNVEV (reference sequence).

This chain links TRBV4-3 with TRBJ2-2, with D hard to call. In germline, CDR1 is LGHNA, CDR2 YSLEER. Trimming took 0 bases from V and 0 from J, leaving 14 bases between them. The length of the CDR3 is 18 residues. DNA of the CDR3: TGCGCCAGCAGCCAAGATTCCCCCTTTACTACGAACACCGGGGAGCTGTTTTTT. This translates into CASSQDSPFTTNTGELFF.